The T cell receptor beta chain under discussion was sequenced for a study of lymphopenia after photon versus proton radiotherapy. Whole-study results and caveats: Photon-treated patients lost naive T cells and TCR diversity; proton-treated stayed stable. After lymphocyte nadir, photon-treated repertoires showed oligoclonal expansion, especially CD8+ Temra. Only patients who died were analyzed for survival; proton advantage is unproven.

Measured with immunoSEQ multiplex PCR; TCRdb has only the in-frame clones, and not every one. The sample includes 50,000 to 60,000 clones, about 92% of them seen just once. The J segment lost 1 base and the V segment lost 9 bases, leaving 4 bases of the junction unmatched. Germline assignment: CDR1 ENHRY and CDR2 SYGVKD. The length of the CDR3 is 13 residues. Of note for this clone: As yet, its antigen is unknown.

The TCR was taken from a woman aged 40 to 50 with cholangiocarcinoma. The chain couples TRBV10-3 to TRBJ1-1; 8 nucleotides agree with TRBD1. This specimen was peripheral blood, taken from a patient treated with photon-based radiotherapy. CDR3 in DNA: TGTGCCATACAGGGACAGGAGAACACTGAAGCTTTCTTT. Translation gives CAIQGQENTEAFF.